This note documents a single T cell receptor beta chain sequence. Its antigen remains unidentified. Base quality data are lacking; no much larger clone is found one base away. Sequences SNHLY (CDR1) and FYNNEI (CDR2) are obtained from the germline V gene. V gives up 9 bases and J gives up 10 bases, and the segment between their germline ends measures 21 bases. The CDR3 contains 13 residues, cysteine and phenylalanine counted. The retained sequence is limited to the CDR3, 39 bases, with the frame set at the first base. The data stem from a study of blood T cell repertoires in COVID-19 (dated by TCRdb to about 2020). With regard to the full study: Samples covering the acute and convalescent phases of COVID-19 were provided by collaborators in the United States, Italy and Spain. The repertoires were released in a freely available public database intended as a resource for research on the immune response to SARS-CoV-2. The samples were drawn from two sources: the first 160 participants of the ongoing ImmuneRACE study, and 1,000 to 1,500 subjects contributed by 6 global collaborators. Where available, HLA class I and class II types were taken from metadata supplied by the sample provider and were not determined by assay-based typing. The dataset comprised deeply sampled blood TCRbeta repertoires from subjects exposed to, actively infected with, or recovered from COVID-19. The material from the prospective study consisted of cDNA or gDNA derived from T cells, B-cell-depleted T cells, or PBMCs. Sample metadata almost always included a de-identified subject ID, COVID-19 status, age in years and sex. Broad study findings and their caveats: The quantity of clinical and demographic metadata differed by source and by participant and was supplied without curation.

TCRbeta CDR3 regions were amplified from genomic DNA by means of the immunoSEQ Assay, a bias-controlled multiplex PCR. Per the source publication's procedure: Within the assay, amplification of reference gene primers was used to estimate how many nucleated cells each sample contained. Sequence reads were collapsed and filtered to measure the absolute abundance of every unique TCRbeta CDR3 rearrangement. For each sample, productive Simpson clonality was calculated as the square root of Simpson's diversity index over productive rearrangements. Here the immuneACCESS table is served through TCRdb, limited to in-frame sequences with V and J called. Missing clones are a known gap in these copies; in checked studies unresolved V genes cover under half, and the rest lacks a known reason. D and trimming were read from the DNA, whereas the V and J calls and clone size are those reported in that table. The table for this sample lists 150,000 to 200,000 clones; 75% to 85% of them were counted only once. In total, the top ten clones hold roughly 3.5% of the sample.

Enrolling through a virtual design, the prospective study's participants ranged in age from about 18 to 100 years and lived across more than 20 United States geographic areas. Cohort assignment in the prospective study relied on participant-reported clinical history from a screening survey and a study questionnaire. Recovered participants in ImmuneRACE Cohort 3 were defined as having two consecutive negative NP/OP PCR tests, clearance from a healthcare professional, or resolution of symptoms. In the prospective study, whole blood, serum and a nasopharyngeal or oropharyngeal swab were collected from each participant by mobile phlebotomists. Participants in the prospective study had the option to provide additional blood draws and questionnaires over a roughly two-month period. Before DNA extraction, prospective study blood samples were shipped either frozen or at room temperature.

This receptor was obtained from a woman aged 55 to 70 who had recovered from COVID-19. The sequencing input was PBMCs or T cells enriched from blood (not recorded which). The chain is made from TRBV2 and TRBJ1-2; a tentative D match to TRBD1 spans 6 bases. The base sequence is TGTGCCAGTAACGCGGCAGGGGTGTTAATCTACACCTTC. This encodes CASNAAGVLIYTF.